The 22 T cell receptor beta chains listed next were all sequenced from one sample in a study of blood T cells in healthy people across ages. A J-beta primer mix and a sample-barcoded 5' primer were used in a second PCR of roughly 7 to 12 cycles. TCRdb passed the 5' RACE reads through MiXCR, listing each CDR3 protein once. The data contain about 680,000 distinct CDR3 sequences, about half of them singletons. Sequences were obtained from blood. The receptor source for this set is a woman aged 55-70 years in good health.

The CDR3 reads CSANGQYNSPLHF. Written as DNA, the CDR3 is TGCAGTGCTAACGGACAGTATAATTCACCCCTCCACTTT. The genes are TRBV20-1 and TRBJ1-6; possible D gene TRBD1, 6 bases. The CDR3 is 13 residues long. V was clipped by 4 bases and J by 4 bases, with 8 bases between them. Germline V gene sequence: CDR1 DFQATT, CDR2 SNEGSKA (reference sequence).

Regarding this clonotype: A junction end diverges from the germline sequence, so it may reflect a read error. The chain combines TRBV18 with TRBJ1-6; maybe TRBD1 (5 bases). CDR1 and CDR2 from the germline V gene are KGHSH and LQKENI. There are 14 residues in the CDR3. The CDR3 reads CTSSPRGVDSPLHF. In nucleotides, the CDR3 is TGTACCAGCTCACCTAGAGGGGTAGATTCACCCCTCCACTTT.

This clonotype was counted a few times. The rearrangement links TRBV7-6 to TRBJ1-4; no reliable D call. The CDR3 is made up of 14 amino acids. Germline V gene data show CDR1 as SGHVS and CDR2 as FNYEAQ. The V and J ends lost 6 bases and 0 bases respectively, with 8 bases between them. CDR3 nucleotides: TGTGCCAGCAGTGAATACGCAACTAATGAAAAACTGTTTTTT. This translates into CASSEYATNEKLFF.

The genes are TRBV7-2 and TRBJ2-3; possible D gene TRBD2, 6 bases. V was cut by 3 bases and J by 4 bases, with 8 bases left in between. Germline CDR1 SGHTA, CDR2 FQGNSA. The CDR3 contains 13 residues. CDR3 amino acids: CTSSLEGSDTQYF. The CDR3 DNA reads as TGTACCAGCAGCTTGGAGGGGTCAGATACGCAGTATTTT.

At least ten counts were recorded for this clonotype. The rearrangement uses TRBV18 and TRBJ2-5; perhaps TRBD2 as D (7 bases). The CDR3 covers 16 residues. The V gene's germline CDR1 is KGHSH and CDR2 LQKENI. The V end was cut by 1 base, the J end by 7 bases, with 19 bases between. The chain's CDR3 is CASSPRKLPGEGTQYF. The DNA for the CDR3 is TGTGCCAGCTCACCACGGAAACTACCAGGGGAGGGGACCCAGTACTTC.

J is TRBJ2-1 and V is TRBV7-3; the match to TRBD2 covers 7 bases. Germline CDR1 and CDR2: SGHTA and FQGTGA. The V segment lost 1 base and the J segment 0 bases; nucleotides outside the gene matches: 6. This CDR3 is 17 amino acids long. The CDR3 sequence is CASSLSSSGSSYNEQFF. The CDR3 DNA sequence: TGTGCCAGCAGCTTAAGCTCTAGCGGAAGCTCCTACAATGAGCAGTTCTTC.

This clonotype was counted between two and nine times. This chain connects TRBV7-8 to TRBJ2-5, with 14 bases aligning to TRBD2. V was clipped by 6 bases and J by 7 bases; unmatched bases: 10. The CDR3 totals 16 residues. Germline values: CDR1 SGHVS, CDR2 FQNEAQ. The CDR3 region has the DNA TGTGCCAGCAGTCTGGGACTAGCGGGAGTTCGGACGACCCAGTACTTC. Translation: CASSLGLAGVRTTQYF. Looking up the rest from reference TRBV7-8 and TRBJ2-5 gives the full variable domain: GAGVSQSPRYKVAKRGQDVALRCDPISGHVSLFWYQQALGQGPEFLTYFQNEAQLDKSGLPSDRFFAERPEGSVSTLKIQRTQQEDSAVYLCASSLGLAGVRTTQYFGPGTRLLVL.

This chain links TRBV24-1 with TRBJ2-3; 11 nucleotides align to TRBD1. Looked up from germline, CDR1 is KGHDR and CDR2 is SFDVKD. J lost 5 bases, V lost 7 bases, and 7 bases had no gene match. CDR3 length: 15 residues. CDR3: CATSHGQGAVDTQYF. The CDR3 DNA reads as TGTGCCACCAGCCACGGACAGGGGGCTGTAGATACGCAGTATTTT.

For this clonotype: The junction departs from the called germline gene at one end, perhaps through a read error. The J gene is TRBJ2-2, the V gene TRBV4-3; the D gene could be TRBD1 or TRBD2 (6 bases each). There are 15 residues in the CDR3. Germline lookup yields CDR1 LGHNA and CDR2 YSLEER. The CDR3 protein is CASSQPGTLEGELFF. The CDR3 region has the DNA TGCGCCAGCAGCCAACCCGGGACACTGGAGGGGGAGTTGTTTTTT.

This clonotype has a handful of counts. V and J are TRBV18 and TRBJ2-7; 12 bases map to TRBD1. This CDR3 contains 14 residues. The germline CDR1 and CDR2 sequences are KGHSH and LQKENI. V gave up 8 bases and J gave up 7 bases; unmatched junction bases: 9. DNA for the CDR3: TGTGCCAGCCACCCGGGACAGGGGGCGTTAGAGCAGTACTTC. Amino acids: CASHPGQGALEQYF.

The rearrangement links TRBV19 to TRBJ2-5; D is uncertain. This CDR3 is 12 amino acids long. Deletions cut 9 bases from V and 0 bases from J, with 8 bases between. Germline V lookup: CDR1 LNHDA, CDR2 SQIVND (reference sequence). The CDR3 region is CASGSYQETQYF. The CDR3 DNA follows: TGTGCCAGCGGCTCCTACCAAGAGACCCAGTACTTC.

This clonotype was counted only a few times. V usage is TRBV20-1 and J usage is TRBJ2-7, with D uncertain. Germline-derived CDR1 and CDR2 are DFQATT and SNEGSKA (reference sequence). Trimming cost V 1 base and J 1 base, with 14 bases left between them. CDR3 length: 15 residues. The CDR3 region is CSARVSAGPSYEQYF. Here the CDR3 DNA reads TGCAGTGCTAGAGTTTCGGCTGGGCCATCCTACGAGCAGTACTTC.

This clonotype was found a few times. This chain links TRBV4-3 with TRBJ2-3, with 8 nucleotides matching TRBD2. The CDR3 has 17 amino acids. Losses at the gene ends were 0 bases for V and 6 bases for J; bases not matched to a gene: 11. CDR1 and CDR2 (germline): LGHNA, YSLEER. Here the CDR3 DNA reads TGCGCCAGCAGCCAAGATGGGAGCGGGAGAGGATCGGATACGCAGTATTTT. This sequence encodes CASSQDGSGRGSDTQYF.

This chain uses TRBV10-3 with TRBJ2-5, with 10 bases aligning to TRBD1. CDR1 is ENHRY and CDR2 is SYGVKD in the germline V gene. This CDR3 has 16 residues. V lost 3 bases to trimming and J lost 5 bases; unmatched junction nucleotides: 9. The CDR3 DNA reads as TGTGCCATCAGTGAACCTGCCGGGACAGGGGTTGAGACCCAGTACTTC. Protein sequence: CAISEPAGTGVETQYF.

This chain joins TRBV20-1 and TRBJ2-7, with TRBD2 identical over 7 bases. CDR3 size: 14 residues. V was pared by 6 bases and J by 3 bases, with 11 bases of the junction left unmatched. In germline, CDR1 is DFQATT, CDR2 SNEGSKA (reference sequence). For the CDR3, the DNA is TGCAGTGCCTTAAGGATAGCTAGCGGCTACGAGCAGTACTTC. It encodes CSALRIASGYEQYF.

The chain employs TRBV20-1 and TRBJ1-4; perhaps TRBD1 as D (6 bases). CDR3 length: 13 residues. Germline V gene lookup returns CDR1 DFQATT and CDR2 SNEGSKA (reference sequence). V lost 5 bases to trimming and J lost 1 base, with 8 bases between them. As DNA, the CDR3 is TGCAGTGCTTCGACAGGAACTAATGAAAAACTGTTTTTT. Encoded protein: CSASTGTNEKLFF.

A note on this clonotype: An end of the junction does not agree with germline; a read error may underlie this. The chain joins TRBV7-2 to TRBJ2-4, with D perhaps matching TRBD1 (6 bases). The J call is doubtful: the DNA matches TRBJ2-5 better. Per the germline V gene, CDR1 is SGHTA and CDR2 is FQGNSA. CDR3 length: 16 amino acids. This CDR3 reads CASGLVVGRGQETQYF. The CDR3 nucleotides read TGTGCCAGCGGCTTAGTGGTCGGAAGGGGGCAAGAGACCCAGTACTTC.

For this clonotype: A much larger clone lies a single base off, so this may be a read error. The J gene is TRBJ2-1, the V gene TRBV4-2; D unclear. Germline lookup yields CDR1 LGHNA and CDR2 YNFKEQ. The CDR3 is made up of 12 amino acids. This CDR3 is CASNQEGYEQFF. DNA for the CDR3: TGTGCCAGCAACCAAGAAGGCTATGAGCAGTTCTTC.

The chain recombines TRBV7-2 with TRBJ1-2; D remains ambiguous. Germline CDR1 is SGHTA and CDR2 is FQGNSA. Trimming pared 4 bases from V and 5 bases from J, leaving 8 bases between. The CDR3 has 12 amino acids. The CDR3 sequence is CASSSDPYGYTF. For the CDR3, the DNA is TGTGCCAGCAGCTCCGACCCGTATGGCTACACCTTC.

This clonotype was detected a few times. This chain connects TRBV25-1 to TRBJ1-1; the match to TRBD1 covers 11 bases. Trimming removed 3 bases from V and 6 bases from J; junction bases left unmatched: 9. Germline CDR1 reads MGHDK; CDR2 reads SYGVNS. The CDR3 runs 16 residues. The CDR3 DNA reads TGTGCCAGCAGTGATTCCGGGACAGGGGGAGTCGCTGAAGCTTTCTTT. Its protein is CASSDSGTGGVAEAFF.

This clonotype was counted a few times. This rearrangement joins TRBV25-1 to TRBJ1-1; the D gene is possibly TRBD1 (5 bases). Trimming stripped 3 bases from V and 9 bases from J, with 8 bases between. The CDR3 sequence is 11 residues long. Germline CDR1 and CDR2: MGHDK and SYGVNS. As DNA, the CDR3 is TGTGCCAGCAGTGACGCAGGGAAAGCTTTCTTT. Its translation is CASSDAGKAFF.

This clonotype was picked up a small number of times. The CDR3 DNA follows: TGTGCCAGCAGCTTAGGCCGATTCTACGAGCAGTACTTC. Translation: CASSLGRFYEQYF. The rearrangement uses TRBV7-2 and TRBJ2-7; D is undetermined. This CDR3 is built from 13 residues. V gave up 1 base and J gave up 3 bases, with 7 bases separating them. Looked up from germline, CDR1 is SGHTA and CDR2 is FQGNSA.